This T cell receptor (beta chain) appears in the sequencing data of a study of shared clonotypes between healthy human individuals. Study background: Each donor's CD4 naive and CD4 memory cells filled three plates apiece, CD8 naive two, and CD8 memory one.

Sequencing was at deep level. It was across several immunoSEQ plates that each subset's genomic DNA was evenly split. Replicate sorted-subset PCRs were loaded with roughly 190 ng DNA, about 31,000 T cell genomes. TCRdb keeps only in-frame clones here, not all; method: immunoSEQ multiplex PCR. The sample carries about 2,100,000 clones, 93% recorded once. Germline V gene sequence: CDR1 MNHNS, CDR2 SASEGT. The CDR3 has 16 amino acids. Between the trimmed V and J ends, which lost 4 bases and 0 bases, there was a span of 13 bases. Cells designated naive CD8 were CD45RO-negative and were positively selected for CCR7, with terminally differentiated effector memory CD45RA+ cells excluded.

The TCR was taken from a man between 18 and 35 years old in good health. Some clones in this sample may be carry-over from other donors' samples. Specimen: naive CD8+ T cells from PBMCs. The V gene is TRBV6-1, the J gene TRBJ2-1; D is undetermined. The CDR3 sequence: CASSAVTRSSYNEQFF. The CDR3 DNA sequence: TGTGCCAGCAGTGCTGTGACCAGAAGCTCCTACAATGAGCAGTTCTTC.